This section outlines one T cell receptor (beta chain) sequence together with its context. Its target is unknown. The sample belongs to a study of T cell repertoires and HLA-DP antigens. Study summary: Sorted CD137+CD4+ samples averaged roughly 200 ng DNA; pre-culture CD4+ samples, 1,000 to 1,500 ng. Overall study findings and caveats: A non-physiological HeLa system presented antigen to total CD4+ responders.

V was clipped by 3 bases and J by 5 bases, with 10 bases between them. Germline assignment: CDR1 KGHSH and CDR2 LQKENI. This CDR3 is built from 13 residues. Libraries were prepared by immunoSEQ multiplex PCR; TCRdb keeps only in-frame clonotypes and omits some of them. The sample lists 75,000 to 90,000 clones; around nine tenths were seen once. The receptor was derived from a man aged 50 to 60 in good health and CMV-seronegative. The sequencing sample was made of CD4+ T cells from PBMCs. The genes are TRBV18 and TRBJ2-5; no definite D call. The CDR3 nucleotides are TGTGCCAGCTCACCCCTGCGTTTCGAGACCCAGTACTTC. Encoded protein: CASSPLRFETQYF.